The 20 T cell receptor beta chains below were found in one sample sequenced in a study of shared clonotypes between healthy human individuals. The method was immunoSEQ multiplex PCR; TCRdb's version includes in-frame clones alone and lacks a portion of them. Of fewer than 1.6 million clones in the sample, 98% are singletons; the top ten hold 0.36%. The specimen was naive CD4+ T cells sorted from blood. Indicated subset: CD45RA+ positively selected. The receptors derive from a man aged 25-45 years in good health.

This rearrangement joins TRBV5-1 to TRBJ2-3; D is unresolved. With 1 base removed from V and 4 bases from J, the gap between germline ends came to 13 bases. Germline V gene data show CDR1 as SGHRS and CDR2 as YFSETQ. This CDR3 comprises 15 residues. Here the CDR3 reads CASSLNDWAADTQYF. The CDR3, as DNA: TGCGCCAGCAGCTTGAACGACTGGGCGGCAGATACGCAGTATTTT.

The chain couples TRBV29-1 to TRBJ1-2, with no clear D. Trimming took off 7 bases at V and 0 bases at J, with 18 bases between the two ends. The CDR3 has 15 residues. Per the germline V gene, CDR1 is SQVTM and CDR2 is ANQGSEA. The CDR3 spells CSAPTWSPANYGYTF. CDR3 in DNA: TGCAGCGCCCCAACCTGGAGTCCAGCTAACTATGGCTACACCTTC.

The rearrangement links TRBV27 to TRBJ1-2, with D uncertain. Germline CDR1 is MNHEY and CDR2 is SMNVEV (reference sequence). CDR3 length: 13 residues. Trimming shortened V by 6 bases and J by 2 bases, and 10 bases separated the two germline ends. The CDR3 nucleotides read TGTGCCAGCAGAACCACGGGAAACTATGGCTACACCTTC. Protein sequence: CASRTTGNYGYTF.

This chain links TRBV5-1 with TRBJ2-7; no firm D call. Germline CDR1 is SGHRS and CDR2 is YFSETQ. The V end was cut by 4 bases, the J end by 3 bases, with 20 bases between. The CDR3 runs to 16 residues. The chain's CDR3 is CASSPVTRPVYYEQYF. The CDR3 DNA is TGCGCCAGCAGCCCCGTCACAAGGCCCGTATACTACGAGCAGTACTTC.

The chain is built from TRBV7-6 and TRBJ1-4, with D maybe TRBD1 (6 bases). Germline loops: CDR1 SGHVS, CDR2 FNYEAQ. This CDR3 comprises 19 residues. The V end was cut by 0 bases, the J end by 2 bases, with 19 bases between. The CDR3 DNA is TGTGCCAGCAGCTTAGCGCGACGGGGGCAAGGGTGGACTAATGAAAAACTGTTTTTT. This sequence encodes CASSLARRGQGWTNEKLFF. The full variable domain, in which reference TRBV7-6 and TRBJ1-4 provide the parts outside the CDR3, is GAGVSQSPRYKVTKRGQDVALRCDPISGHVSLYWYRQALGQGPEFLTYFNYEAQQDKSGLPNDRFSAERPEGSISTLTIQRTEQRDSAMYRCASSLARRGQGWTNEKLFFGSGTQLSVL.

V and J are TRBV10-2 and TRBJ2-7; D possibly corresponds to TRBD1 (6 bases). Deletions cut 9 bases from V and 5 bases from J, with 14 bases between. Germline-derived CDR1 and CDR2 are WSHSY and SAAADI. The CDR3 spans 12 residues. Written as DNA, the CDR3 is TGCGCCAGTTCTACAGGGCCGAACGAGCAGTACTTC. Residues: CASSTGPNEQYF.

The V gene is TRBV14, the J gene TRBJ2-3, with TRBD2 as a possible D gene (5 bases). V was cut by 2 bases and J by 0 bases, with 9 bases left in between. The CDR3 spans 15 residues. Germline V gene data show CDR1 as SGHDN and CDR2 as FVKESK. The CDR3 DNA follows: TGTGCCAGCAGCCAAACCGGGGAAAGCACAGATACGCAGTATTTT. Protein product: CASSQTGESTDTQYF.

The rearrangement uses TRBV2 and TRBJ1-1; tentatively, D is TRBD1 (5 bases). Germline CDR1 and CDR2: SNHLY and FYNNEI. The CDR3 contains 13 residues. Trimming removed 6 bases from V and 4 bases from J, with 12 bases in between. The CDR3 sequence: CASRPRDVTEAFF. The CDR3 bases are TGTGCCAGCAGACCCAGGGATGTCACTGAAGCTTTCTTT.

Written as DNA, the CDR3 is TGTGCCACCAGAGGAGGGCAGGCACTTGTATGGGGCAATCAGCCCCAGCATTTT. Its protein product is CATRGGQALVWGNQPQHF. The chain has TRBV19 and TRBJ1-5; the D is unclear. The germline V gene has CDR1 LNHDA and CDR2 SQIVND (reference sequence). The CDR3 covers 18 residues. Trimming took 10 bases from V and 2 from J, leaving 27 bases between them.

J is TRBJ2-7 and V is TRBV5-4; TRBD1 matches at 9 bases. This CDR3 is 16 amino acids long. The trim removed 5 bases at V and 4 bases at J, leaving 13 bases unmatched. Germline assignment: CDR1 SGHNT and CDR2 YYREEE (reference sequence). CDR3 protein: CASSPALGQGIYEQYF. CDR3 nucleotide sequence: TGTGCCAGCAGTCCCGCCTTGGGACAGGGAATTTACGAGCAGTACTTC.

CDR3: CSGDRENTEAFF. The CDR3 DNA reads TGCAGCGGTGACAGGGAGAACACTGAAGCTTTCTTT. This chain joins TRBV29-1 and TRBJ1-1; 7 bases agree with TRBD1. This CDR3 spans 12 amino acids. J was trimmed by 1 base and V by 7 bases; bases with no gene match: 3. Germline CDR1 is SQVTM and CDR2 is ANQGSEA.

The rearrangement uses TRBV7-9 and TRBJ1-5; D is perhaps TRBD1 (6 bases). From germline, CDR1 is SEHNR and CDR2 FQNEAQ (reference sequence). Trimming took 0 bases from V and 3 from J, leaving 12 bases between them. The CDR3 has 16 amino acids. The CDR3 loop reads CASSLALGQNNQPQHF. The CDR3 DNA reads as TGTGCCAGCAGCTTAGCCCTCGGACAGAACAATCAGCCCCAGCATTTT.

This chain connects TRBV7-8 to TRBJ1-2; TRBD1 matches at 10 bases. Per the germline V gene, CDR1 is SGHVS and CDR2 is FQNEAQ. CDR3 size: 16 residues. Trimming removed 5 bases from V and 7 bases from J; junction bases left unmatched: 13. CDR3 protein: CASSTQPGQGIGGYTF. The DNA for the CDR3 is TGTGCCAGCAGCACCCAACCGGGACAGGGGATTGGTGGCTACACCTTC.

Points on this clone: Other DNA variants within this sample encode the same CDR3. This rearrangement joins TRBV18 to TRBJ2-5, with unresolved D. CDR3 size: 13 residues. Germline lookup yields CDR1 KGHSH and CDR2 LQKENI. V was trimmed by 1 base and J by 0 bases, leaving 3 bases between them. This CDR3 reads CASSPLDQETQYF. As DNA, the CDR3 is TGTGCCAGCTCACCACTTGACCAAGAGACCCAGTACTTC.

This chain joins TRBV7-9 and TRBJ1-2; D unresolved. V was cut by 5 bases and J by 7 bases, with 8 bases left in between. This CDR3 region has 11 residues. Germline CDR1 is SEHNR and CDR2 is FQNEAQ (reference sequence). CDR3 nucleotide sequence: TGTGCCAGCAGCCCTCTCGGTGGCTACACCTTC. It yields the protein CASSPLGGYTF.

The rearrangement links TRBV29-1 to TRBJ2-5; 8 positions agree with TRBD1. The CDR3 is 12 residues long. CDR1 is SQVTM and CDR2 is ANQGSEA in the germline V gene. V shed 7 bases and J 5 bases; nucleotides not matched to a gene: 6. The CDR3 nucleotides read TGCAGCGGAAGACAGGGGTCGGAGACCCAGTACTTC. Protein: CSGRQGSETQYF.

The V call is TRBV9, the J call TRBJ2-2, with D tentatively TRBD1 (6 bases). Germline V lookup: CDR1 SGDLS, CDR2 YYNGEE. The CDR3 contains 15 residues. With 2 bases removed from V and 7 bases from J, the gap between germline ends came to 15 bases. The CDR3 sequence: CASSVLQGVGGELFF. The CDR3 DNA is TGTGCCAGCAGCGTCCTACAGGGCGTCGGCGGGGAGCTGTTTTTT.

The chain carries TRBV18 and TRBJ2-6; TRBD1 agrees at 7 bases. V lost 3 bases to trimming and J lost 1 base; unmatched junction nucleotides: 9. The germline V gene encodes CDR1 KGHSH and CDR2 LQKENI. CDR3 length: 18 amino acids. This CDR3 is CASSPLRGPLSGANVLTF. For the CDR3, the DNA is TGTGCCAGCTCACCGCTGAGGGGGCCCCTATCTGGGGCCAACGTCCTGACTTTC.

For this clone: Relative to the germline gene, one junction end is altered; a read error may explain this. Other DNA sequences in this specimen translate into the identical CDR3. The chain has TRBV30 and TRBJ2-3, with a possible D match to TRBD2 (5 bases). The V gene's germline CDR1 is GTSNPN and CDR2 SVGIG (reference sequence). The CDR3 has 11 residues. CDR3 sequence reads: CAWGGTDTQYF. CDR3 DNA sequence: TGTGCCTGGGGAGGCACCGATACGCAGTATTTT.

The chain combines TRBV6-6 with TRBJ2-6; D not certain. The CDR3 length is 16 residues. Per the germline V gene, CDR1 is MNHNY and CDR2 is SVGAGI (reference sequence). The V gene lost 0 bases and the J gene lost 0 bases, with 6 bases spanning the gap. CDR3 bases: TGTGCCAGCAGTTACTCGAAAAACTCTGGGGCCAACGTCCTGACTTTC. Translating gives CASSYSKNSGANVLTF.